The 19 T cell receptor beta chains below all came from one sample that was sequenced in a study of cytomegalovirus exposure and HLA in healthy donors. PCR primers comprised 60 Vbeta and 13 Jbeta primers. Repertoires were generated with immunoSEQ multiplex PCR, while TCRdb's copy carries only in-frame clones and drops some. In the table there are some 130,000 clones, roughly 70% of which are singletons. Sample: PBMCs. These receptors came from a human donor in good health.

The chain employs TRBV5-4 and TRBJ2-2, with D possibly matching TRBD2 (6 bases). The CDR3 spans 14 residues. Germline lookup yields CDR1 SGHNT and CDR2 YYREEE (reference sequence). Trimming removed 0 bases from V and 7 bases from J, with 10 bases in between. This CDR3 reads CASSLAAEGGELFF. The DNA of the CDR3 is TGTGCCAGCAGCTTGGCGGCGGAGGGCGGGGAGCTGTTTTTT.

The rearrangement links TRBV5-4 to TRBJ2-5; possible D gene TRBD1, 5 bases. The germline V gene has CDR1 SGHNT and CDR2 YYREEE (reference sequence). The germline V and J ends were trimmed by 2 bases and 5 bases, with 10 bases remaining between them. The CDR3 is 13 residues long. CDR3 sequence (DNA): TGTGCCAGCAGCTTCAGGGATAGGGAGACCCAGTACTTC. The encoded protein is CASSFRDRETQYF.

The chain recombines TRBV18 with TRBJ2-6; a possible D gene is TRBD1 (5 bases). Looked up from germline, CDR1 is KGHSH and CDR2 is LQKENI. V lost 2 bases, J lost 4 bases, and 9 bases lay in between. This CDR3 has 15 residues. Written as DNA, the CDR3 is TGTGCCAGCTCACCAGGGGCGCAGGGGGCCAACGTCCTGACTTTC. Translating it yields CASSPGAQGANVLTF.

The sample holds a few counts of this clone. The chain carries TRBV4-1 and TRBJ2-3; the D is unclear. The CDR3 sequence is 16 residues long. V was cut by 0 bases and J by 1 base, with 11 bases left in between. Per the germline V gene, CDR1 is MGHRA and CDR2 is YSYEKL. CDR3 nucleotides: TGCGCCAGCAGCCAAGATACGCTCTACCGCACAGATACGCAGTATTTT. Translating it yields CASSQDTLYRTDTQYF.

This sequence joins TRBV7-2 and TRBJ1-5; D may be TRBD1 (6 bases). This CDR3 region has 17 residues. Trimming took off 3 bases at V and 4 bases at J, with 19 bases between the two ends. The germline V gene has CDR1 SGHTA and CDR2 FQGNSA. The chain's CDR3 is CASSFSVGPQGNQPQHF. The CDR3 nucleotides read TGTGCCAGCAGCTTCAGCGTGGGGCCCCAGGGGAATCAGCCCCAGCATTTT.

The gene calls are TRBV7-6 and TRBJ1-2, with 7 positions matching TRBD1. V lost 5 bases and J lost 4; bases outside the gene matches: 13. Germline-derived CDR1 and CDR2 are SGHVS and FNYEAQ. The CDR3 extends over 16 amino acids. The CDR3, as DNA: TGTGCCAGCAGCCGAAGCAGGAAGGGGGCCGGCTATGGCTACACCTTC. This sequence encodes CASSRSRKGAGYGYTF.

CDR3 sequence: CASSFGRSYSTDTQYF. The CDR3 region has the DNA TGTGCCAGCAGCTTTGGGAGATCCTACAGCACAGATACGCAGTATTTT. The chain joins TRBV7-9 to TRBJ2-3; possible D gene TRBD2, 5 bases. In germline, CDR1 is SEHNR, CDR2 FQNEAQ (reference sequence). The length of the CDR3 is 16 residues. V was trimmed by 3 bases and J by 0 bases, leaving 13 bases between them.

The chain has TRBV5-6 and TRBJ1-6; TRBD1 matches 10 bases. The CDR3 has 15 residues. Per germline, CDR1 SGHDT and CDR2 YYEEEE. Trimming removed 4 bases from V and 9 bases from J; junction bases left unmatched: 7. DNA of the CDR3: TGTGCCAGCAGCCCCTCGGGACAGGGGCCTTCACCCCTCCACTTT. It encodes CASSPSGQGPSPLHF.

The chain links TRBV2 to TRBJ2-1; 10 nucleotides align to TRBD2. The CDR3 spans 14 residues. CDR1 and CDR2 (germline): SNHLY, FYNNEI. V dropped 9 bases and J dropped 7; count of bases not matched to a gene: 9. The CDR3 region is CASWDSGRGNEQFF. DNA for the CDR3: TGTGCCAGTTGGGACAGCGGGAGGGGGAATGAGCAGTTCTTC.

The V and J genes are TRBV10-3 and TRBJ2-7; 12 positions match TRBD2. After removal of 9 bases from V and 6 bases from J, the junction contained 6 bases not matched to a gene. Germline values: CDR1 ENHRY, CDR2 SYGVKD. The CDR3 extends over 13 amino acids. The CDR3 DNA reads TGTGCCATAGGACTAGCGGGACTCTCCGAGCAGTACTTC. The encoded protein is CAIGLAGLSEQYF.

This chain links TRBV7-9 with TRBJ2-2; D is undetermined. Looked up from germline, CDR1 is SEHNR and CDR2 is FQNEAQ (reference sequence). Trimming left V 4 bases short and J 8 bases short, with 11 bases between. The CDR3 contains 13 residues. Here the CDR3 reads CASSSLPAGELFF. The CDR3 coding sequence is TGTGCCAGCAGCTCGCTCCCCGCGGGGGAGCTGTTTTTT.

V gene TRBV28 combines with J gene TRBJ2-5; D may be TRBD1 (6 bases). CDR3 length: 17 amino acids. Trimming took off 2 bases at V and 4 bases at J, with 20 bases between the two ends. CDR1 and CDR2 from the germline V gene are MDHEN and SYDVKM. CDR3 loop: CASSLRWEQGKRETQYF. The CDR3 coding sequence is TGTGCCAGCAGTTTAAGGTGGGAACAGGGTAAACGAGAGACCCAGTACTTC.

This clone was seen a few times. This chain joins TRBV27 and TRBJ2-3; D remains unclear. CDR1 and CDR2 from the germline V gene are MNHEY and SMNVEV (reference sequence). The V and J ends lost 5 bases and 3 bases respectively, with 12 bases between them. This CDR3 has 14 residues. This chain's CDR3 is CASSPIGETDTQYF. In nucleotides, the CDR3 is TGTGCCAGCAGTCCCATAGGAGAAACAGATACGCAGTATTTT.

The chain links TRBV7-6 to TRBJ1-1; no reliable D call. This CDR3 is 13 amino acids long. Germline V gene lookup returns CDR1 SGHVS and CDR2 FNYEAQ. V was trimmed by 5 bases and J by 7 bases, leaving 14 bases between them. The CDR3 here is CASSPIGENEAFF. As DNA, the CDR3 is TGTGCCAGCAGCCCAATTGGGGAGAATGAAGCTTTCTTT.

The rearrangement joins TRBV6-1 to TRBJ2-7; 10 bases line up with TRBD2. Germline assignment: CDR1 MNHNS and CDR2 SASEGT. The CDR3 runs to 15 residues. V lost 6 bases and J lost 1; bases outside the gene matches: 6. The CDR3 nucleotides are TGTGCCAGCAGCCCTGGACTAGCGGTATCCTACGAGCAGTACTTC. Its protein product is CASSPGLAVSYEQYF.

This clone has a handful of counts. V and J are TRBV5-6 and TRBJ1-2, with unresolved D. The CDR3 is made up of 14 amino acids. Trimming took 3 bases from V and 7 from J, leaving 16 bases between them. Germline V CDR1 and CDR2: SGHDT, YYEEEE. The CDR3 DNA reads as TGTGCCAGCAGCTCCGGCGGGCTTCGGGCTGGCTACACCTTC. It is translated as CASSSGGLRAGYTF.

This clone was counted only a few times. This rearrangement joins TRBV6-6 to TRBJ1-2, with 12 nucleotides matching TRBD1. Trimming took 4 bases from V and 4 from J; bases not matched to a gene: 7. In germline, CDR1 is MNHNY, CDR2 SVGAGI (reference sequence). This CDR3 is built from 16 residues. CDR3: CASSFPGQGAGYGYTF. CDR3 bases: TGTGCCAGCAGTTTCCCGGGACAGGGGGCTGGCTATGGCTACACCTTC.

The chain carries TRBV27 and TRBJ2-7; perhaps TRBD2 as D (5 bases). Germline V gives CDR1 MNHEY, CDR2 SMNVEV (reference sequence). This CDR3 spans 11 amino acids. Trimming cost V 8 bases and J 4 bases, with 9 bases left between them. As DNA, the CDR3 is TGTGCCAGCGGGAGTGGTTACGAGCAGTACTTC. It codes for CASGSGYEQYF.

This clone was counted between two and nine times. The chain carries TRBV7-8 and TRBJ2-5; TRBD2 is a possible D gene (6 bases). Trimming shortened V by 2 bases and J by 11 bases, and 12 bases separated the two germline ends. Germline V CDR1 and CDR2: SGHVS, FQNEAQ. The CDR3 extends over 12 amino acids. CDR3 in amino acids: CASSLLPGEQYF. CDR3 DNA sequence: TGTGCCAGCAGCTTACTACCGGGGGAGCAGTACTTC.